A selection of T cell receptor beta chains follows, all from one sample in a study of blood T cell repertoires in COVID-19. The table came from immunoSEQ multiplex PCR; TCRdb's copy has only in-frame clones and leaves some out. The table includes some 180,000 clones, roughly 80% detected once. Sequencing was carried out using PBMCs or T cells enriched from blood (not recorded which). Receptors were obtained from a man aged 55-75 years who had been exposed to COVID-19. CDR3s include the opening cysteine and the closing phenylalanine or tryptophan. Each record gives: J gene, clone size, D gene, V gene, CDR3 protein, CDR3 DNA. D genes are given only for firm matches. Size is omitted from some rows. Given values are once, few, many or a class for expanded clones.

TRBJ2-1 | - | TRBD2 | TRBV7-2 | CASSLYSSGRAQREQFF | TGTGCCAGCAGCCTCTATTCTAGCGGGAGGGCCCAGCGTGAGCAGTTCTTC
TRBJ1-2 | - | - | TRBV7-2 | CASSTRTAPLYGYTF | TGTGCCAGCAGCACAAGGACAGCTCCCCTCTATGGCTACACCTTC
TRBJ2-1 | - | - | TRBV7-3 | CASSLSPGSYNEQFF | TGTGCCAGCAGCTTAAGTCCGGGAAGCTACAATGAGCAGTTCTTC
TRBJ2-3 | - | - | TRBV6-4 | CASSEHFTDTQYF | TGTGCCAGCAGTGAACATTTCACAGATACGCAGTATTTT
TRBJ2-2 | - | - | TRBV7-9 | CASSLEVTPNTGELFF | TGTGCCAGCAGCTTAGAAGTGACACCTAACACCGGGGAGCTGTTTTTT
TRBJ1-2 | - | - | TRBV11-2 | CASSLGRDDGYTF | TGTGCCAGCAGCTTGGGCAGGGATGATGGCTACACCTTC
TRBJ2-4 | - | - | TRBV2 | CASVLGSWRYF | TGTGCCAGCGTCCTAGGCAGTTGGAGGTACTTC
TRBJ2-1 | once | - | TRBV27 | CASLTGRNEQFF | TGTGCCAGCCTTACAGGGAGAAATGAGCAGTTCTTC
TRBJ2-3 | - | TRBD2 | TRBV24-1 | CATSDLGLAGGHPRSTDTQYF | TGTGCCACCAGTGACCTGGGACTAGCGGGAGGCCATCCGCGGAGCACAGATACGCAGTATTTT
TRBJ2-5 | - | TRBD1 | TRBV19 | CASQSQGRETQYF | TGTGCCAGTCAATCACAGGGGCGGGAGACCCAGTACTTC
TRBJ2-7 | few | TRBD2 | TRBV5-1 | CASGTGLAVTHEQYF | TGCGCCAGCGGAACGGGACTAGCCGTGACCCACGAGCAGTACTTC
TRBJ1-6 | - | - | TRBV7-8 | CASSFPGAGENSPLHF | TGTGCCAGCAGTTTCCCGGGGGCGGGGGAGAATTCACCCCTCCACTTT
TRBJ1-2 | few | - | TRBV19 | CASSSPGGRIGYTF | TGTGCCAGTAGTAGCCCCGGGGGGCGCATTGGCTACACCTTC
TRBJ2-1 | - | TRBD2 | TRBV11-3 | CASSPGLANNEQFF | TGTGCCAGCAGCCCTGGACTAGCGAACAATGAGCAGTTCTTC
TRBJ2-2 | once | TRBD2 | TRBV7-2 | CASSLVLGGSTGELFF | TGTGCCAGCAGCTTAGTACTCGGGGGGAGCACCGGGGAGCTGTTTTTT
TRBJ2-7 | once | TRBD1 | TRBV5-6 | CASSLGQLLYEQYF | TGTGCCAGCAGCCTGGGACAGTTGCTTTACGAGCAGTACTTC
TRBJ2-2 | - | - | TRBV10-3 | CATTAGQWNTGELFF | TGTGCCACGACCGCGGGGCAGTGGAACACCGGGGAGCTGTTTTTT
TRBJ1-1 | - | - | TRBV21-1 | CASSKIRVMNTEAFF | TGTGCCAGCAGCAAAATTCGGGTCATGAACACTGAAGCTTTCTTT
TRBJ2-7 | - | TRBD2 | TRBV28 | CASSSPGSGRRDEQYF | TGTGCCAGCAGTTCCCCGGGCAGCGGGAGAAGGGACGAGCAGTACTTC
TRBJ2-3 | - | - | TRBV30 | CAWSVGGPTDTQYF | TGTGCCTGGAGTGTAGGGGGACCCACAGATACGCAGTATTTT
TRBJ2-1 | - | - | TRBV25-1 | CASSDITGSYNEQFF | TGTGCCAGCAGTGATATTACAGGGAGTTACAATGAGCAGTTCTTC
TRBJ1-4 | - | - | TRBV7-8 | CASRRGSGYEKLFF | TGTGCCAGCAGGCGGGGCAGCGGATACGAAAAACTGTTTTTT
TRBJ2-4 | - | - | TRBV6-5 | CASSQREGRNIQYF | TGTGCCAGCAGTCAGCGCGAGGGTCGGAACATTCAGTACTTC
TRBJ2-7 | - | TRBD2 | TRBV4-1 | CASSQDGAGNSYEQYF | TGCGCCAGCAGCCAAGATGGAGCGGGGAACTCCTACGAGCAGTACTTC
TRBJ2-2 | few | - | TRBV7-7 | CASSSGTLASGELFF | TGTGCCAGCAGCTCCGGGACATTAGCATCCGGGGAGCTGTTTTTT
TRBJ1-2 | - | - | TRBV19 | CATRDLGAYGYTF | TGTGCCACCCGAGACTTGGGGGCCTATGGCTACACCTTC
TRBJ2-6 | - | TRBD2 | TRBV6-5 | CASSYGGVGANVLTF | TGTGCCAGCAGTTACGGGGGGGTTGGGGCCAACGTCCTGACTTTC
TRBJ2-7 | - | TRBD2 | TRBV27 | CASSHTSGWAYEQYF | TGTGCCAGCAGCCATACTAGCGGGTGGGCCTACGAGCAGTACTTC
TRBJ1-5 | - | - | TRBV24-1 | CATSDSHRGGSQSNQPQHF | TGTGCCACCAGTGATTCCCACCGGGGGGGGTCACAAAGCAATCAGCCCCAGCATTTT
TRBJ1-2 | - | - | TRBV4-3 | CASSQELRPLTIFNYGYTF | TGCGCCAGCAGCCAAGAGTTGCGGCCACTAACGATCTTTAACTATGGCTACACCTTC
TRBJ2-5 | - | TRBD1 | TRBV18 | CASSPATGGETQYF | TGTGCCAGCTCACCAGCGACAGGGGGGGAGACCCAGTACTTC
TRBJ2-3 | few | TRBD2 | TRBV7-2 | CASSLALAGRDTQYF | TGTGCCAGCAGCTTAGCTCTAGCGGGACGTGATACGCAGTATTTT
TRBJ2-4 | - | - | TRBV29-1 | CSVIGGLAKNIQYF | TGCAGCGTTATCGGCGGTCTAGCCAAAAACATTCAGTACTTC
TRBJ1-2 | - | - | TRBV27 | CASSGRGWRGYTF | TGTGCCAGCTCTGGCAGGGGATGGCGGGGCTACACCTTC
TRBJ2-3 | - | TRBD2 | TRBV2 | CASSEALAGGPNTQYF | TGTGCCAGCAGTGAAGCGCTAGCGGGAGGGCCTAATACGCAGTATTTT
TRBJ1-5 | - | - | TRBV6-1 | CASSEAPGNQPQHF | TGTGCCAGCAGTGAAGCCCCCGGGAATCAGCCCCAGCATTTT
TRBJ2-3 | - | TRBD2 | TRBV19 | CASSPSGPSTDTQYF | TGTGCCAGTAGTCCTAGCGGGCCTAGCACAGATACGCAGTATTTT
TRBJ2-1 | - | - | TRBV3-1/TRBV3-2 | CASSQDRGSRNEQFF | TGTGCCAGCAGCCAAGATCGGGGGTCTAGAAATGAGCAGTTCTTC
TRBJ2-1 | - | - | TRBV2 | CASSELGTAYNEQFF | TGTGCCAGCAGTGAATTGGGGACTGCCTACAATGAGCAGTTCTTC
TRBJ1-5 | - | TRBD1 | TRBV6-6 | CASSYDRVSNQPQHF | TGTGCCAGCAGTTATGACAGGGTGAGCAATCAGCCCCAGCATTTT
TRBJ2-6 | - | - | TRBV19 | CASSARGSGANVLTF | TGTGCCAGTAGTGCAAGAGGCTCTGGGGCCAACGTCCTGACTTTC
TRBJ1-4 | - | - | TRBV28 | CASSDSAASEKLFF | TGTGCCAGCAGTGACAGCGCCGCCAGTGAAAAACTGTTTTTT
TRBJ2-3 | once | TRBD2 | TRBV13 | CASSRSRGLATTDTQYF | TGTGCCAGCAGCCGTTCGCGGGGACTAGCGACCACAGATACGCAGTATTTT
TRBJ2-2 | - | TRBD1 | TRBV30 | CAWNRADRDSGELFF | TGTGCCTGGAATCGAGCGGACAGGGATAGCGGGGAGCTGTTTTTT
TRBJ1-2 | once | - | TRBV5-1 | CASSPARQEGYTF | TGCGCCAGCAGCCCGGCACGACAGGAAGGCTACACCTTC
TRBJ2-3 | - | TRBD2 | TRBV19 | CASSRTSGTQYF | TGTGCCAGTAGCAGGACTAGCGGCACGCAGTATTTT
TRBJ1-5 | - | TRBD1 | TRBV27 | CASSGRDRLSNQPQHF | TGTGCCAGCAGTGGCCGGGACAGACTTAGCAATCAGCCCCAGCATTTT
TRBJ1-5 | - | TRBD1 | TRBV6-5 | CASSYSEAGGDQPQHF | TGTGCCAGCAGTTACTCAGAGGCAGGGGGCGATCAGCCCCAGCATTTT
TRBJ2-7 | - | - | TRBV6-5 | CASSPDAGGYYEQYF | TGTGCCAGCAGCCCGGACGCCGGGGGATACTACGAGCAGTACTTC
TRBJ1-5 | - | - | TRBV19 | CASHAGLSAQPQHF | TGTGCCAGCCACGCGGGACTCTCAGCCCAGCCCCAGCATTTT
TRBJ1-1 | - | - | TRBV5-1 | CASSYITGLNTEAFF | TGCGCCAGCAGCTATATAACAGGGTTGAACACTGAAGCTTTCTTT
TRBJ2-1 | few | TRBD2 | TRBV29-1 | CSVDGASGRAWEQFF | TGCAGCGTTGATGGGGCTAGCGGGAGGGCTTGGGAGCAGTTCTTC
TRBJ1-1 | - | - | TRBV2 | CASTTGTWGTEAFF | TGTGCCAGCACCACAGGGACGTGGGGTACTGAAGCTTTCTTT